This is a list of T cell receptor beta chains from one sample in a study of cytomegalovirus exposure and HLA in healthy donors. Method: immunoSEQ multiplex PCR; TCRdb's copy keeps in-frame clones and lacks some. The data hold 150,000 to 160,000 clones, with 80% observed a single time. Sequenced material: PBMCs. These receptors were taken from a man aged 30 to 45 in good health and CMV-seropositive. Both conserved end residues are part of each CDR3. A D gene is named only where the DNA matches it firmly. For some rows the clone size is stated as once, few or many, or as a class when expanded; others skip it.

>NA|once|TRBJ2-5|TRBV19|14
CASSIGLRQETQYF
TGTGCCAGTAGTATTGGGCTGCGCCAAGAGACCCAGTACTTC
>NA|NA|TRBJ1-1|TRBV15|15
CATSRGTGTGTEAFF
TGTGCCACCAGCAGGGGAACAGGGACCGGCACTGAAGCTTTCTTT
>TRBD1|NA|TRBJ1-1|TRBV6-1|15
CAGSLPGQGAKEAFF
TGTGCCGGCTCACTCCCGGGACAGGGGGCGAAAGAAGCTTTCTTT
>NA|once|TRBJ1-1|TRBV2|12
CASRRGSTEAFF
TGTGCCAGCCGGCGGGGAAGCACTGAAGCTTTCTTT
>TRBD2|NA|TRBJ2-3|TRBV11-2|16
CASSFSREGVTDTQYF
TGTGCCAGCAGCTTTTCGAGGGAGGGTGTCACAGATACGCAGTATTTT
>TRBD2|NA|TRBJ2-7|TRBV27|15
CASTPGLAGPYEQYF
TGTGCCAGCACCCCGGGACTAGCGGGTCCCTACGAGCAGTACTTC
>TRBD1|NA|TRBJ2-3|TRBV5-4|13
CASSFQGEDTQYF
TGTGCCAGCAGCTTCCAGGGGGAAGATACGCAGTATTTT
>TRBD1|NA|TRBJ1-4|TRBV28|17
CASSRPPGQGLNEKLFF
TGTGCCAGCAGCCGACCGCCGGGACAGGGGCTTAATGAAAAACTGTTTTTT
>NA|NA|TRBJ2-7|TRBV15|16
CATSREGLPAGNEQYF
TGTGCCACCAGCAGAGAAGGGCTTCCCGCGGGTAACGAGCAGTACTTC
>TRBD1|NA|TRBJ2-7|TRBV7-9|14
CASSTFRDSYEQYF
TGTGCCAGCAGCACCTTCCGGGACAGCTACGAGCAGTACTTC
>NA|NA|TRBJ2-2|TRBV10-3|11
CASQGGGELFF
TGTGCCTCCCAGGGTGGCGGGGAGCTGTTTTTT
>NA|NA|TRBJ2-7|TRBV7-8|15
CASSLGSQGPYEQYF
TGTGCCAGCAGCTTAGGCTCCCAGGGGCCCTACGAGCAGTACTTC
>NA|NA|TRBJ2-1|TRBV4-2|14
CASSHAGEYNEQFF
TGTGCCAGCAGCCATGCCGGGGAATACAATGAGCAGTTCTTC
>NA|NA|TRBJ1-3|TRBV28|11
CASGAGNTIYF
TGTGCCAGCGGGGCGGGAAACACCATATATTTT
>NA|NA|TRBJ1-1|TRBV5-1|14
CASSPQGIGTEAFF
TGCGCCAGCAGCCCCCAGGGGATTGGCACTGAAGCTTTCTTT
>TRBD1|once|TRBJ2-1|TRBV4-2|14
CASSQDRGLNEQFF
TGTGCCAGCAGCCAGGACAGGGGCCTTAATGAGCAGTTCTTC
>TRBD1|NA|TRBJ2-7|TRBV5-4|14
CASSVTTGAREQYF
TGTGCCAGCAGCGTAACGACAGGGGCCCGCGAGCAGTACTTC
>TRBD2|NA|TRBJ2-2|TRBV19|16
CASRWTSGSSTGELFF
TGTGCCAGTAGATGGACTAGCGGGAGTAGCACCGGGGAGCTGTTTTTT
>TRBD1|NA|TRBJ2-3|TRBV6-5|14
CASSRTGNFDTQYF
TGTGCCAGCAGTCGGACAGGGAATTTTGATACGCAGTATTTT
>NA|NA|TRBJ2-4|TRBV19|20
CASSISGASTISPAKNIQYF
TGTGCCAGTAGTATCTCGGGTGCTAGCACCATAAGCCCAGCCAAAAACATTCAGTACTTC
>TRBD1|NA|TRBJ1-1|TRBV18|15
CASSERDRAGTEAFF
TGTGCCAGCTCAGAACGGGACAGGGCTGGCACTGAAGCTTTCTTT
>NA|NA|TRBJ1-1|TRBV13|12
CASSVQGAEAFF
TGTGCCAGCAGCGTGCAGGGCGCTGAAGCTTTCTTT
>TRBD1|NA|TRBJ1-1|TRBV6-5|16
CASSYRLDRGGTEAFF
TGTGCCAGCAGTTACCGCCTAGACAGGGGTGGAACTGAAGCTTTCTTT
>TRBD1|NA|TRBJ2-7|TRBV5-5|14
CASSFVTGDYEQYF
TGTGCCAGCAGCTTCGTGACAGGGGATTACGAGCAGTACTTC
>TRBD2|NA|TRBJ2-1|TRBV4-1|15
CASSQVLAVDNEQFF
TGCGCCAGCAGCCAAGTACTAGCGGTAGACAATGAGCAGTTCTTC
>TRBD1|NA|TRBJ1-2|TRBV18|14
CASSPDRASYGYTF
TGTGCCAGCTCACCAGACAGGGCCTCCTATGGCTACACCTTC
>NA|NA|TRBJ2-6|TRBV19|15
CATTGLYSGANVLTF
TGTGCCACGACAGGTCTCTACTCTGGGGCCAACGTCCTGACTTTC
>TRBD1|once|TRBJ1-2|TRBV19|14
CASSMRDRVGGYTF
TGTGCCAGTAGTATGAGGGACAGGGTAGGAGGCTACACCTTC
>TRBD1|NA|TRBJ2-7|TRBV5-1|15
CASSSGTGGSYEQYF
TGCGCCAGCAGCTCCGGGACAGGGGGCTCCTACGAGCAGTACTTC
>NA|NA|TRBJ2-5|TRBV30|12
CASTGGQETQYF
TGTGCCTCCACCGGCGGACAAGAGACCCAGTACTTC
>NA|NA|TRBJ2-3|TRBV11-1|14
CASSLLSGADTQYF
TGTGCCAGCAGCTTACTCTCAGGTGCAGATACGCAGTATTTT
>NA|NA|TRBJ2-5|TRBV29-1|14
CSVEKGPSGETQYF
TGCAGCGTTGAAAAAGGACCCTCAGGGGAGACCCAGTACTTC
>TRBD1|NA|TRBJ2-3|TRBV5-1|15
CASSFGTGVSDTQYF
TGCGCCAGCAGCTTCGGGACAGGGGTTTCCGATACGCAGTATTTT
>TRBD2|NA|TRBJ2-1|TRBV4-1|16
CASSHSASGSDNEQFF
TGCGCCAGCAGCCACAGCGCTAGCGGTTCAGACAATGAGCAGTTCTTC
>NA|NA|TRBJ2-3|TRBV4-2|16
CASSQEGRRATDTQYF
TGTGCCAGCAGCCAAGAGGGAAGGCGGGCCACAGATACGCAGTATTTT
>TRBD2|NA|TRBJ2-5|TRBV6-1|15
CASSEATAGGETQYF
TGTGCCAGCAGTGAAGCCACAGCGGGGGGCGAGACCCAGTACTTC